This T cell receptor beta chain was identified during a study of cytomegalovirus exposure and HLA in healthy donors. Study-level background: Earlier findings included roughly 100 million unique TCR beta sequences obtained from about 180 million T cells. The study, taken as a whole, reports: V- and J-gene trimming of TCR beta was linked (in a later analysis) to a missense DCLRE1C variant.

In the PCR, 60 Vbeta and 13 Jbeta primers were used. In the authors' methods: Later analysis identified approximately 88 million unique TCR beta chains, roughly 11 million shared. Using immunoSEQ multiplex PCR, the repertoire was profiled, and TCRdb retains in-frame clones only, with some absent. Clone size and the V and J calls come from that table; the DNA yielded D and trimming. The profile shows approximately 170,000 clones, 68% of them singletons. The CDR3 spans 14 residues. The germline V gene has CDR1 MDHEN and CDR2 SYDVKM. The V end was cut by 0 bases, the J end by 5 bases, with 10 bases between. On this clone itself: Antigen: not known.

Specimen: PBMCs. This TCR was recovered from a woman aged 40-49 years in good health and CMV-seropositive. The rearrangement links TRBV28 to TRBJ1-2, with TRBD1 as a possible D gene (5 bases). The CDR3 sequence is CASSLWTATYGYTF. In nucleotides, the CDR3 is TGTGCCAGCAGTTTATGGACAGCAACTTATGGCTACACCTTC.